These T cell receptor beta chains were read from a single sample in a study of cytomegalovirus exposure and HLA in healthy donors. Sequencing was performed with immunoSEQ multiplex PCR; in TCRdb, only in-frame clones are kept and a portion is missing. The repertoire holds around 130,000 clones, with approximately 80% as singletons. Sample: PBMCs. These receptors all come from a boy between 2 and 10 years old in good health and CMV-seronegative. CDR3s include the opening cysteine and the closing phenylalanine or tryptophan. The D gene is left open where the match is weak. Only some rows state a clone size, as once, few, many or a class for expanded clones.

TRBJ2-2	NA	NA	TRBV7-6	CASSLEGAGELFF	TGTGCCAGCAGCTTAGAGGGGGCCGGGGAGCTGTTTTTT
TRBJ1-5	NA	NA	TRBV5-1	CASSLGGGLGQPQHF	TGCGCCAGCAGCCTGGGGGGGGGCCTGGGTCAGCCCCAGCATTTT
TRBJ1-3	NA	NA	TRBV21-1	CASSATVPTGNTIYF	TGTGCCAGCAGCGCGACAGTGCCGACTGGAAACACCATATATTTT
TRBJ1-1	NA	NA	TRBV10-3	CAINKAFF	TGTGCCATCAATAAAGCTTTCTTT
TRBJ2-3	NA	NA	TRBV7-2	CASSHFTDTQYF	TGTGCCAGCTCCCACTTCACAGATACGCAGTATTTT
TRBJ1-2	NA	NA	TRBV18	CASSPDGGANYGYTF	TGTGCCAGCTCACCTGATGGGGGGGCGAACTATGGCTACACCTTC
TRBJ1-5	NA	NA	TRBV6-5	CASSYSVQGNQPQHF	TGTGCCAGCAGTTACTCTGTGCAGGGCAATCAGCCCCAGCATTTT
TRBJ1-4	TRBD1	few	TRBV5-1	CASSAFGTGVATNEKLFF	TGCGCCAGCAGCGCCTTTGGGACAGGGGTCGCAACTAATGAAAAACTGTTTTTT
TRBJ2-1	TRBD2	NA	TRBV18	CASSLPSGPSDEQFF	TGTGCCAGCTCACTCCCTAGCGGGCCTTCGGATGAGCAGTTCTTC
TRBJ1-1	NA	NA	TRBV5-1	CASSLVQGEAFF	TGCGCCAGCAGCTTGGTTCAGGGGGAAGCTTTCTTT
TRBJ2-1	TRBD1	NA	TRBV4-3	CASSQGQGPEDEQFF	TGCGCCAGCAGCCAAGGACAGGGGCCTGAGGATGAGCAGTTCTTC
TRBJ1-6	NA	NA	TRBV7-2	CASSLRGGMFTYNSPLHF	TGTGCCAGCAGCTTGAGGGGGGGAATGTTTACCTATAATTCACCCCTCCACTTT
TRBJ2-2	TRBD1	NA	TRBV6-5	CASKTRDRVSGELFF	TGTGCCAGCAAAACCCGGGACAGGGTATCCGGGGAGCTGTTTTTT
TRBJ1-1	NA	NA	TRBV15	CATSPEPWTVLNTEAFF	TGTGCCACCAGCCCAGAGCCCTGGACAGTACTGAACACTGAAGCTTTCTTT
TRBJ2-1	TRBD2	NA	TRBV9	CASSEGQVQRGGYNEQFF	TGTGCCAGCAGCGAGGGACAGGTACAGCGGGGGGGATACAATGAGCAGTTCTTC
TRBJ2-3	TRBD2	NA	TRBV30	CAWSPGGSTDTQYF	TGTGCCTGGAGTCCGGGGGGAAGCACAGATACGCAGTATTTT
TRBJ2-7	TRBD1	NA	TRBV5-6	CASSYPQGQGLREQYF	TGTGCCAGCAGCTACCCGCAAGGACAGGGGTTACGCGAGCAGTACTTC
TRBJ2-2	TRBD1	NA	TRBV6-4	CASSGGGQTGELFF	TGTGCCAGCAGTGGAGGGGGACAGACCGGGGAGCTGTTTTTT
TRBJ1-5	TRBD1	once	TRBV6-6	CASRWTGGNQPQHF	TGTGCCAGCAGATGGACAGGGGGCAATCAGCCCCAGCATTTT
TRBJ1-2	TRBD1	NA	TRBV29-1	CSVLPTTGEYGYTF	TGCAGCGTTCTACCAACGACAGGGGAGTATGGCTACACCTTC
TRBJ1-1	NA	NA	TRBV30	CAWATQGNTEAFF	TGTGCCTGGGCGACACAGGGCAACACTGAAGCTTTCTTT
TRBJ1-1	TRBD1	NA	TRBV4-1	CASSQEYRDSEAFF	TGCGCCAGCAGCCAGGAGTACCGGGACAGCGAAGCTTTCTTT
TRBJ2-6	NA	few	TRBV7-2	CASSPPRQRSGANVLTF	TGTGCCAGCAGCCCTCCCCGACAGCGCTCTGGGGCCAACGTCCTGACTTTC
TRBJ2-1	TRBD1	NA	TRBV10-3	CAISPGQGGYNEQFF	TGTGCCATCAGTCCGGGACAGGGGGGCTACAATGAGCAGTTCTTC
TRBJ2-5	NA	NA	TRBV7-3	CASSRGGPILGETQYF	TGTGCCAGCAGCCGAGGGGGACCCATCCTGGGGGAGACCCAGTACTTC
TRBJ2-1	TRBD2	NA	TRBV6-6	CASSGLAGEGYNEQFF	TGTGCCAGCAGTGGACTAGCGGGAGAAGGCTACAATGAGCAGTTCTTC
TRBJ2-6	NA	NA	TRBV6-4	CASSRDTNSGANVLTF	TGTGCCAGCAGTCGGGACACAAACTCTGGGGCCAACGTCCTGACTTTC
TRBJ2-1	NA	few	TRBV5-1	CASSLGPEQFF	TGCGCCAGCAGCTTGGGGCCTGAGCAGTTCTTC
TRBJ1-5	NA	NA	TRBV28	CASSLVPSSNQPQHF	TGTGCCAGCAGTTTAGTCCCATCTAGCAATCAGCCCCAGCATTTT
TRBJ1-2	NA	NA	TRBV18	CASSDRNYGYTF	TGTGCCAGCTCAGACAGAAACTATGGCTACACCTTC
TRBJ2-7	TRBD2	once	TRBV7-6	CASSPLAGLSYEQYF	TGTGCCAGCAGCCCGCTAGCGGGGCTTTCCTACGAGCAGTACTTC
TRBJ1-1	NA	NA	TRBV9	CASSVVTYTEAFF	TGTGCCAGCAGCGTAGTGACTTACACTGAAGCTTTCTTT
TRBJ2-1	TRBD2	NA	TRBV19	CASGTSGEGSYNEQFF	TGTGCCAGTGGGACTAGCGGAGAGGGGTCCTACAATGAGCAGTTCTTC
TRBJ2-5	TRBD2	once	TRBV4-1	CASSQEGWGGGREGATQETQYF	TGCGCCAGCAGCCAAGAGGGGTGGGGTGGCGGGAGGGAGGGGGCCACCCAAGAGACCCAGTACTTC
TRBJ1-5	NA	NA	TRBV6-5	CASSYGPRQGQPQHF	TGTGCCAGCAGTTACGGGCCCAGGCAAGGTCAGCCCCAGCATTTT
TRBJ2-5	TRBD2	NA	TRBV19	CASSTRLAGEETQYF	TGTGCCAGTAGTACTAGACTAGCGGGAGAGGAGACCCAGTACTTC
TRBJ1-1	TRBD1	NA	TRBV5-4	CASSLGPRQGLKMNTEAFF	TGTGCCAGCAGCTTGGGTCCGAGACAGGGCTTAAAAATGAACACTGAAGCTTTCTTT
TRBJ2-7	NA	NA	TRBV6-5	CASSYQKRYEQYF	TGTGCCAGCAGTTACCAGAAACGCTACGAGCAGTACTTC
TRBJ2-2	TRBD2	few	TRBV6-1	CASTLTSGSPGELFF	TGTGCCAGCACCCTTACTAGCGGGAGCCCCGGGGAGCTGTTTTTT
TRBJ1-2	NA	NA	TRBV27	CASSSNPPRGSSYGYTF	TGTGCCAGCAGTTCCAACCCACCCCGAGGAAGCAGCTATGGCTACACCTTC
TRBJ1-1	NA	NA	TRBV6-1	CASRRDTNTEAFF	TGTGCCAGCAGACGAGACACGAACACTGAAGCTTTCTTT
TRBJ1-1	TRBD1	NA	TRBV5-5	CASSPDRGPYTEAFF	TGTGCCAGCAGCCCAGACAGGGGGCCTTATACTGAAGCTTTCTTT
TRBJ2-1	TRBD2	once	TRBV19	CASSMLAGGSNEQFF	TGTGCCAGTAGTATGCTAGCGGGAGGTTCCAATGAGCAGTTCTTC
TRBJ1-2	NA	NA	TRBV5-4	CASSQEQGYGYTF	TGTGCCAGCAGCCAAGAACAGGGCTATGGCTACACCTTC
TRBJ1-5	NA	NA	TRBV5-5	CASSLGHGGGNQPQHF	TGTGCCAGCAGCTTGGGTCACGGGGGGGGCAATCAGCCCCAGCATTTT
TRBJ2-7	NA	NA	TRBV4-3	CASSQAPGLEQYF	TGCGCCAGCAGCCAAGCCCCAGGGCTCGAGCAGTACTTC
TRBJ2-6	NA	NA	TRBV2	CASAGGANVLTF	TGTGCCAGCGCGGGGGGGGCCAACGTCCTGACTTTC